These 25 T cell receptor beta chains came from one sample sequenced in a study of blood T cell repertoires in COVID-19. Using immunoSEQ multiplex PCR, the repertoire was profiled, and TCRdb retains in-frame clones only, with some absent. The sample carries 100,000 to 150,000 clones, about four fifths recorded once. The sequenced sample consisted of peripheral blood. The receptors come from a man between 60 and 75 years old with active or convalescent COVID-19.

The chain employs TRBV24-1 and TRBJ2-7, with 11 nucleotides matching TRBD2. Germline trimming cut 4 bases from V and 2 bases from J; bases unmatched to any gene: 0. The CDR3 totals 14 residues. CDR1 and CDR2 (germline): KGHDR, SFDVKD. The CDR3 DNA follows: TGTGCCACCAGTGAGACTAGCGGGACCTACGAGCAGTACTTC. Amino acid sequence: CATSETSGTYEQYF.

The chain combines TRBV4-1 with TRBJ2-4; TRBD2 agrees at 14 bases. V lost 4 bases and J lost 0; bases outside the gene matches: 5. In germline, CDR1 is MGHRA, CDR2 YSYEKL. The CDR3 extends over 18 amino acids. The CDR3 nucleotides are TGCGCCAGCAGCCGAGGACTAGCGGGGGGTATAGCCAAAAACATTCAGTACTTC. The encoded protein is CASSRGLAGGIAKNIQYF.

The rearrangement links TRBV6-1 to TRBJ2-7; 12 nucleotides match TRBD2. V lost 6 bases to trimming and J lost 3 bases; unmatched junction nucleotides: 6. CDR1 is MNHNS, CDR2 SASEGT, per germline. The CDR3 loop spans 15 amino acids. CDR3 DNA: TGTGCCAGCAGGGATCTAGCGGGAGGGAACTACGAGCAGTACTTC. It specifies CASRDLAGGNYEQYF.

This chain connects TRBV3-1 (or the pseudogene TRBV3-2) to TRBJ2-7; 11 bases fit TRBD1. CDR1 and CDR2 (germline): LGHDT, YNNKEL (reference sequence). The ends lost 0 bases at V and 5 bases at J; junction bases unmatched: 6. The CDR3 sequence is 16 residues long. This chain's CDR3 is CASSQDPGQGVHEQYF. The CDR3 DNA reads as TGTGCCAGCAGCCAAGATCCGGGACAGGGGGTCCACGAGCAGTACTTC.

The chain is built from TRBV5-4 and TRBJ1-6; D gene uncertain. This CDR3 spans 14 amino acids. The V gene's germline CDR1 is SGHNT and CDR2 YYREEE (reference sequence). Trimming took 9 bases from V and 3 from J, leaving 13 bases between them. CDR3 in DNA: TGTGCCACCTCCCCCCCGGGCTATAATTCACCCCTCCACTTT. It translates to CATSPPGYNSPLHF. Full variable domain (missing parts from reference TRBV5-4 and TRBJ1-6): ETGVTQSPTHLIKTRGQQVTLRCSSQSGHNTVSWYQQALGQGPQFIFQYYREEENGRGNFPPRFSGLQFPNYSSELNVNALELDDSALYLCATSPPGYNSPLHFGNGTRLTVT.

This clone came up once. Written as DNA, the CDR3 is TGTGCCAGCACGGGTAGCGCGAATGAGCAGTTCTTC. This translates into CASTGSANEQFF. The J gene is TRBJ2-1, the V gene TRBV6-5; D is perhaps TRBD2 (5 bases). The CDR3 is 12 amino acids. Germline V gene sequence: CDR1 MNHEY, CDR2 SVGAGI. The V gene lost 7 bases and the J gene lost 7 bases, with 11 bases spanning the gap.

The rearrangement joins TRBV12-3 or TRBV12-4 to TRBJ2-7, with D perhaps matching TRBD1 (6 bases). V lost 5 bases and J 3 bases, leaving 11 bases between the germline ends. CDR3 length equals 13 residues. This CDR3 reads CASSRQEIYEQYF. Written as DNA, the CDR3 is TGTGCCAGCAGTCGACAGGAGATCTACGAGCAGTACTTC.

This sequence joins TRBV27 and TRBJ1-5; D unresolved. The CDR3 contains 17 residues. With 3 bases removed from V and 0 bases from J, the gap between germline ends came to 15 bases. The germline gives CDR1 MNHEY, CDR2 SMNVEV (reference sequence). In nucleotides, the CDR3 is TGTGCCAGCAGTTTTCGACTTGCCCCGGATAGCAATCAGCCCCAGCATTTT. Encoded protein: CASSFRLAPDSNQPQHF.

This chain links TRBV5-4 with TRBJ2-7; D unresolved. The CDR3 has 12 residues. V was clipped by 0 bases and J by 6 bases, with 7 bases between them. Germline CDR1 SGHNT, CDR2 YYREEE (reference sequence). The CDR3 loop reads CASSLAVSEQYF. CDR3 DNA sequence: TGTGCCAGCAGCTTGGCTGTATCCGAGCAGTACTTC.

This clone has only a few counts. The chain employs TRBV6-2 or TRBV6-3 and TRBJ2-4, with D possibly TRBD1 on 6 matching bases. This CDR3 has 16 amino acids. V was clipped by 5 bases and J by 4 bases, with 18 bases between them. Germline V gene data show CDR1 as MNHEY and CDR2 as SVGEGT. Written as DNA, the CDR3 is TGTGCCAGCAGTAGGCGAAGTCACAGGGTAAAAAACATTCAGTACTTC. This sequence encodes CASSRRSHRVKNIQYF.

CDR3 nucleotide sequence: TGTGCCAGCAGCGCACCCTTAGGACAGGAGGTTCTCAACGAGCAGTACTTC. Encoded protein: CASSAPLGQEVLNEQYF. The chain joins TRBV9 to TRBJ2-7; 7 nucleotides align to TRBD1. The CDR3 has 17 residues. CDR1 and CDR2 (germline): SGDLS, YYNGEE. V shed 3 bases, J shed 5 bases, and the junction held 17 bases outside the gene matches.

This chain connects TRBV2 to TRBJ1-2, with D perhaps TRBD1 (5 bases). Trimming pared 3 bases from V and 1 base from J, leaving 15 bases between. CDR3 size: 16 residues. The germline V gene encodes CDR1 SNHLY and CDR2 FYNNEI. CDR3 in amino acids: CASSDGAARNNYGYTF. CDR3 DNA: TGTGCCAGCAGTGATGGGGCAGCCAGAAATAACTATGGCTACACCTTC.

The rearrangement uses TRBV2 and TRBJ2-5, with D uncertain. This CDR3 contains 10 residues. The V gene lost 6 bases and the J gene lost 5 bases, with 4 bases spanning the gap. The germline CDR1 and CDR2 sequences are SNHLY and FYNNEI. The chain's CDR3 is CASSRETQYF. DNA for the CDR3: TGTGCCAGCAGCCGGGAGACCCAGTACTTC.

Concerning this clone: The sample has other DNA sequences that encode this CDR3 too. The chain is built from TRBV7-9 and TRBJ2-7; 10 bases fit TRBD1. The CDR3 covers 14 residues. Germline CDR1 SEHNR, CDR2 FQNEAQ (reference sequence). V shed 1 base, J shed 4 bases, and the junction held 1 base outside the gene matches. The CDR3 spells CASSLGGQGYEQYF. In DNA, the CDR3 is TGTGCCAGCAGCTTAGGGGGACAGGGGTACGAGCAGTACTTC. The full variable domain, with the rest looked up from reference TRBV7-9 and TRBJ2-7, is DTGVSQNPRHKITKRGQNVTFRCDPISEHNRLYWYRQTLGQGPEFLTYFQNEAQLEKSRLLSDRFSAERPKGSFSTLEIQRTEQGDSAMYLCASSLGGQGYEQYFGPGTRLTVT.

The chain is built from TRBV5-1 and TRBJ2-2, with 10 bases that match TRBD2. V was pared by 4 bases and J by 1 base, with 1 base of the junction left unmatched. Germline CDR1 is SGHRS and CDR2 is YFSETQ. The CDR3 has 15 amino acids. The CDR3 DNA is TGCGCCAGCAGCCGGACTAGCGGGAACACCGGGGAGCTGTTTTTT. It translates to CASSRTSGNTGELFF.

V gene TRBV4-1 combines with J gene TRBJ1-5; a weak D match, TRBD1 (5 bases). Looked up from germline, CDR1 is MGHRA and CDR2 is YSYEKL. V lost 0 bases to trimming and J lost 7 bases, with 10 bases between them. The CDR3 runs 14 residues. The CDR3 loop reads CASSQEWQGQPQHF. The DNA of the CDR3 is TGCGCCAGCAGCCAAGAATGGCAGGGACAGCCCCAGCATTTT.

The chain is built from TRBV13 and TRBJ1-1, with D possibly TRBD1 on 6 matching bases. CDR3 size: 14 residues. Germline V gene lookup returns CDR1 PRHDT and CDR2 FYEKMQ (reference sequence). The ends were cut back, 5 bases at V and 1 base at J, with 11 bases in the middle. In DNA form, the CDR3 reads TGTGCCAGCAGCCAACAGGGCCGGAACACTGAAGCTTTCTTT. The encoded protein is CASSQQGRNTEAFF.

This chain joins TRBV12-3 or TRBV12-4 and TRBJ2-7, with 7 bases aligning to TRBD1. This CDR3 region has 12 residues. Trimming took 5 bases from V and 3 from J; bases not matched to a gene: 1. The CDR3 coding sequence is TGTGCCAGCAGTGCAGGGGGCTACGAGCAGTACTTC. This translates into CASSAGGYEQYF.

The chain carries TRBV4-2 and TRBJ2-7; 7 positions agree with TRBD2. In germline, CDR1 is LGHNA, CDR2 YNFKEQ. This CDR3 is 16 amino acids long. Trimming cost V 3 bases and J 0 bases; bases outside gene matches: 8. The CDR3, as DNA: TGTGCCAGCAGCCACACAATTAGCGGGCCCTCCTACGAGCAGTACTTC. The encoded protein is CASSHTISGPSYEQYF.

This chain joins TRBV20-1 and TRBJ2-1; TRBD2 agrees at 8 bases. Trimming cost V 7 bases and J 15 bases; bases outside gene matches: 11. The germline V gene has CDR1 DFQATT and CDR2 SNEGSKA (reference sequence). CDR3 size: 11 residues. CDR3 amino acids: CSGMSGGSSFF. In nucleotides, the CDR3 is TGCAGTGGAATGAGCGGGGGATCATCGTTCTTC.

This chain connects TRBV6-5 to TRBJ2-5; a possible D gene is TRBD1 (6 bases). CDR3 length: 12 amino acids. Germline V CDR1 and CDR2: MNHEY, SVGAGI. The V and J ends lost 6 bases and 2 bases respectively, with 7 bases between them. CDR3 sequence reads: CASRQGQETQYF. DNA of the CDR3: TGTGCCAGCAGGCAGGGGCAAGAGACCCAGTACTTC.

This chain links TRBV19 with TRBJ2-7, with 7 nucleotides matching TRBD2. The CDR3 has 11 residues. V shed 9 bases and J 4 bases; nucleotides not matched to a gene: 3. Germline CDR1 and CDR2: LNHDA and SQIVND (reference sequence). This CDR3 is CASAGGYEQYF. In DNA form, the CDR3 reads TGTGCCAGCGCCGGGGGGTACGAGCAGTACTTC.

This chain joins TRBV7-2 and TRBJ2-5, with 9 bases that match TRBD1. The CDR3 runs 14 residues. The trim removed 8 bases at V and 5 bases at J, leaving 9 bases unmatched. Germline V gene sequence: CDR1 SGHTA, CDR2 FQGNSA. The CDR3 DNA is TGTGCCAGCCTCCGGGACAGGGCGGCTGAGACCCAGTACTTC. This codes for CASLRDRAAETQYF.

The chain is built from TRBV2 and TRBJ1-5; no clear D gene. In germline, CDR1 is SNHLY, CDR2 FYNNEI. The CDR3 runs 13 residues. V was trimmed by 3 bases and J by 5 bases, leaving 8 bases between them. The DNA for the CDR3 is TGTGCCAGCAGTGAGACTCGAGATCAGCCCCAGCATTTT. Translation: CASSETRDQPQHF.

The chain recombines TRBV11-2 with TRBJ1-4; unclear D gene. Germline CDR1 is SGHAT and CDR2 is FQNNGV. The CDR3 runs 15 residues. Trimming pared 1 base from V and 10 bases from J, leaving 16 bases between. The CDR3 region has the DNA TGTGCCAGCAGCTTAGTCGAGGACGGGGTAGGAAAACTGTTTTTT. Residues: CASSLVEDGVGKLFF.